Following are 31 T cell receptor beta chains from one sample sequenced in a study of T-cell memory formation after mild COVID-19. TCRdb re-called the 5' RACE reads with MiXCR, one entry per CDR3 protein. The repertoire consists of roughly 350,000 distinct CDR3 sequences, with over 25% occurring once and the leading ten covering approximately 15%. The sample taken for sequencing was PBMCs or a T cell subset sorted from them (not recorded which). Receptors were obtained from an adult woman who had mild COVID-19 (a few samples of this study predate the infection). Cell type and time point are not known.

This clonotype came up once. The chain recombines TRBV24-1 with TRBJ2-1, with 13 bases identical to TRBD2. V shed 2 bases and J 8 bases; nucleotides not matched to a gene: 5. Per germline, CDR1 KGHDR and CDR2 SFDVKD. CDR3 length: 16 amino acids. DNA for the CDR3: TGTGCCACCAGTGATTCCACTAGCGGGAGGGGCGATGAGCAGTTCTTC. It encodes CATSDSTSGRGDEQFF.

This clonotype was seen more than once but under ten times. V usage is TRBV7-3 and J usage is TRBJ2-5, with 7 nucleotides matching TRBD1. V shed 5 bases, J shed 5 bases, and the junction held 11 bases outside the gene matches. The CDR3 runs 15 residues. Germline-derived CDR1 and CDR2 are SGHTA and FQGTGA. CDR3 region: CASSARQGIGETQYF. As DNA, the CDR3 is TGTGCCAGCAGCGCCCGACAGGGAATCGGCGAGACCCAGTACTTC.

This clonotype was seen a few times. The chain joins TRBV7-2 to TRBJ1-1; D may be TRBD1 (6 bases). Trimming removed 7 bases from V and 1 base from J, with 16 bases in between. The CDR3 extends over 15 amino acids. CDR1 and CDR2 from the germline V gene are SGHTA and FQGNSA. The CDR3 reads CASKPPQGQNTEAFF. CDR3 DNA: TGTGCCAGCAAACCCCCACAGGGCCAGAACACTGAAGCTTTCTTT.

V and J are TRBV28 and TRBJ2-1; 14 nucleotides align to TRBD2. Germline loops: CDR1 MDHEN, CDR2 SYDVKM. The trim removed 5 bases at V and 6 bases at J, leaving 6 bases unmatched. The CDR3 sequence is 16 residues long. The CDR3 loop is CASSGTSGSRPNEQFF. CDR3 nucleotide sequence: TGTGCCAGCAGTGGGACTAGCGGGAGTAGGCCCAATGAGCAGTTCTTC. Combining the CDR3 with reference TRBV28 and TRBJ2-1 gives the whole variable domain DVKVTQSSRYLVKRTGEKVFLECVQDMDHENMFWYRQDPGLGLRLIYFSYDVKMKEKGDIPEGYSVSREKKERFSLILESASTNQTSMYLCASSGTSGSRPNEQFFGPGTRLTVL.

CDR3 in DNA: TGTACTAGCTCCAGGGGGGGCGGTATGCGCTACACCTTC. This sequence encodes CTSSRGGGMRYTF. The chain carries TRBV7-8 and TRBJ1-2; 7 nucleotides agree with TRBD1. CDR3 length equals 13 residues. CDR1 and CDR2 (germline): SGHVS, FQNEAQ.

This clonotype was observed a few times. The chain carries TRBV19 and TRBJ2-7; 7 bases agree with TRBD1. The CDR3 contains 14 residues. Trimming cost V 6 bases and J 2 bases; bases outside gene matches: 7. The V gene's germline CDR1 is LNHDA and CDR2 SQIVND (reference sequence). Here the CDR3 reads CASSTGVTTYEQYF. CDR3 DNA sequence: TGTGCCAGTAGCACAGGGGTTACAACCTACGAGCAGTACTTC.

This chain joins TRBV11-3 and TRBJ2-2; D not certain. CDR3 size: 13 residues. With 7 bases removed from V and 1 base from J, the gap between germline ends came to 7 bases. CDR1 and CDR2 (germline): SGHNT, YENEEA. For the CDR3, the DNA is TGTGCCAGCACCACAGTGAACACCGGGGAGCTGTTTTTT. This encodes CASTTVNTGELFF.

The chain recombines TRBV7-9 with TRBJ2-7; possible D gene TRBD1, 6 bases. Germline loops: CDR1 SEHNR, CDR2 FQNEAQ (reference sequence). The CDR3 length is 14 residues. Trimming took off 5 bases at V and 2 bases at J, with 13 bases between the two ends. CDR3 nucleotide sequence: TGTGCCAGCAGCGCGGACAGCCCTCCCTACGAGCAGTACTTC. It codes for CASSADSPPYEQYF.

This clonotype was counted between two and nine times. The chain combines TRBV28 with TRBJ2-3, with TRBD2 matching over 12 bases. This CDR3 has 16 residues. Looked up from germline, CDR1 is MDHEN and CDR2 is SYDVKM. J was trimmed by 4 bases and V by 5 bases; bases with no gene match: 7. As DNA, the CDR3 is TGTGCCAGCAGTGACCTACTAGCGGGAGGCGCAGATACGCAGTATTTT. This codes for CASSDLLAGGADTQYF. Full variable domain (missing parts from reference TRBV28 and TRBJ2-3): DVKVTQSSRYLVKRTGEKVFLECVQDMDHENMFWYRQDPGLGLRLIYFSYDVKMKEKGDIPEGYSVSREKKERFSLILESASTNQTSMYLCASSDLLAGGADTQYFGPGTRLTVL.

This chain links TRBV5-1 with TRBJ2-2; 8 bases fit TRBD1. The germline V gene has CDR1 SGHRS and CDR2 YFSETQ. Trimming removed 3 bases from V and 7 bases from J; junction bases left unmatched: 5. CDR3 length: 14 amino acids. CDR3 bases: TGCGCCAGCAGCTCCGGGACAGGTGACGGGGAGCTGTTTTTT. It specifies CASSSGTGDGELFF. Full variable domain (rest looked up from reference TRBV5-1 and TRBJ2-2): KAGVTQTPRYLIKTRGQQVTLSCSPISGHRSVSWYQQTPGQGLQFLFEYFSETQRNKGNFPGRFSGRQFSNSRSEMNVSTLELGDSALYLCASSSGTGDGELFFGEGSRLTVL.

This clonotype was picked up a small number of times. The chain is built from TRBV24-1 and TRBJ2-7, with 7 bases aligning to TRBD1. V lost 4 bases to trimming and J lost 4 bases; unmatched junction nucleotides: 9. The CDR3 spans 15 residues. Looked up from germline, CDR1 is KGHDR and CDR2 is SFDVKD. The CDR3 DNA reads TGTGCCACCAGTGACCCTACCCGGACAGGATACGAGCAGTACTTC. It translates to CATSDPTRTGYEQYF.

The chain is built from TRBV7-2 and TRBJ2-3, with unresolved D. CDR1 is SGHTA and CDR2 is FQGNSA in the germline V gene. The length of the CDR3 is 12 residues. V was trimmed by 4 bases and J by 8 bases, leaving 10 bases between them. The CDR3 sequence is CASSSAPGTQYF. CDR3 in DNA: TGTGCCAGCAGCTCCGCCCCTGGTACGCAGTATTTT.

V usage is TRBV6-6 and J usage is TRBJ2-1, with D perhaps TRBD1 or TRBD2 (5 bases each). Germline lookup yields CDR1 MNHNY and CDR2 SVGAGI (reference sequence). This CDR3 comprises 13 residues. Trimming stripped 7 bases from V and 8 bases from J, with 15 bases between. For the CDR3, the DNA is TGTGCCAGCACCTACTCTTTGGGGGATGAGCAGTTCTTC. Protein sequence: CASTYSLGDEQFF.

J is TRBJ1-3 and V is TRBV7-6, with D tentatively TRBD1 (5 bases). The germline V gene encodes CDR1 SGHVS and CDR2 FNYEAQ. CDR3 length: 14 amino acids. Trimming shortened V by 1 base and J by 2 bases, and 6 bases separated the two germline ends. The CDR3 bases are TGTGCCAGCAGCTTAGAGACAGCTGGAAACACCATATATTTT. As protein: CASSLETAGNTIYF.

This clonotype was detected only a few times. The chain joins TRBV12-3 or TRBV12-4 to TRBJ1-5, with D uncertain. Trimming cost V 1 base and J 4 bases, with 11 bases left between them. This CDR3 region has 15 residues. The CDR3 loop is CASSLGGQLNQPQHF. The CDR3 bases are TGTGCCAGCAGTTTAGGAGGTCAGTTAAATCAGCCCCAGCATTTT.

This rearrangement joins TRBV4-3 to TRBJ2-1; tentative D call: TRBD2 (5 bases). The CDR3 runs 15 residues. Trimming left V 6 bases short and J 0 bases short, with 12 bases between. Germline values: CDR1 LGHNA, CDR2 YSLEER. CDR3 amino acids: CASRAVVSSYNEQFF. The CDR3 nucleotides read TGCGCCAGCAGAGCGGTCGTGAGCTCCTACAATGAGCAGTTCTTC.

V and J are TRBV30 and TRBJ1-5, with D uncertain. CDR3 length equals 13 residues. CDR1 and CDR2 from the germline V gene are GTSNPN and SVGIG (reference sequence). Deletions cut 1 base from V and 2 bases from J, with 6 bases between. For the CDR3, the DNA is TGTGCCTGGAGTGCACAGCGCAATCAGCCCCAGCATTTT. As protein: CAWSAQRNQPQHF.

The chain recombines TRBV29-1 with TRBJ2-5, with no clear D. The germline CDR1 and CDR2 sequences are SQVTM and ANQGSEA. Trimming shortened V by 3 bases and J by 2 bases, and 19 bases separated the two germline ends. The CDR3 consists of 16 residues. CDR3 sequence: CSVEPSTEPRQETQYF. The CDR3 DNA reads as TGCAGCGTTGAGCCCTCTACAGAGCCTAGGCAAGAGACCCAGTACTTC.

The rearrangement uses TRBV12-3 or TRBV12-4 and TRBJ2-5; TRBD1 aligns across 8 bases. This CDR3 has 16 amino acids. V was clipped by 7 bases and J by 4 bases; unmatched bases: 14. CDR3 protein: CASTPWGAGGRETQYF. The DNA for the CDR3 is TGTGCCAGCACGCCTTGGGGGGCAGGGGGCCGAGAGACCCAGTACTTC.

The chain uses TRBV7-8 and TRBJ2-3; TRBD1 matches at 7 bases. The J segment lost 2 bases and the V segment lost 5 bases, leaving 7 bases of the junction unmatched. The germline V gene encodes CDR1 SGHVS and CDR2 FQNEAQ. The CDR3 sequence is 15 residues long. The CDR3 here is CASSLAGTDTDTQYF. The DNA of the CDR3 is TGTGCCAGCAGCCTCGCCGGGACAGACACAGATACGCAGTATTTT.

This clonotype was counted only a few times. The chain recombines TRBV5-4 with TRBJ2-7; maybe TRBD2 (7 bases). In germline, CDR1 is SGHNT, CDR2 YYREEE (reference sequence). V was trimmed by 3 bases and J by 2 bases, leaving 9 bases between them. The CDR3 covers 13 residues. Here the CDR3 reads CASSSGGAYEQYF. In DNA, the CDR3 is TGTGCCAGCAGCTCGGGGGGCGCCTACGAGCAGTACTTC. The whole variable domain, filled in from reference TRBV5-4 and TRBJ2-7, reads ETGVTQSPTHLIKTRGQQVTLRCSSQSGHNTVSWYQQALGQGPQFIFQYYREEENGRGNFPPRFSGLQFPNYSSELNVNALELDDSALYLCASSSGGAYEQYFGPGTRLTVT.

The CDR3 reads CASSGMASSRLIQETQYF. CDR3 sequence (DNA): TGTGCCAGCAGTGGAATGGCGTCTAGCAGATTGATTCAAGAGACCCAGTACTTC. The chain uses TRBV6-1 and TRBJ2-5; D perhaps matches TRBD2 (5 bases). Germline CDR1 and CDR2: MNHNS and SASEGT. The CDR3 is 18 residues long. Between the trimmed V and J ends, which lost 4 bases and 2 bases, there was a span of 23 bases.

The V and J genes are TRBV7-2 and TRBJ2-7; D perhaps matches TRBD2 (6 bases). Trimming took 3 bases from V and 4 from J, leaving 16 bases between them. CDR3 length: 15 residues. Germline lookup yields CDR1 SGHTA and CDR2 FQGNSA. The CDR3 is CASSFSPSAWYEQYF. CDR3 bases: TGTGCCAGCAGCTTTTCCCCTAGCGCGTGGTACGAGCAGTACTTC.

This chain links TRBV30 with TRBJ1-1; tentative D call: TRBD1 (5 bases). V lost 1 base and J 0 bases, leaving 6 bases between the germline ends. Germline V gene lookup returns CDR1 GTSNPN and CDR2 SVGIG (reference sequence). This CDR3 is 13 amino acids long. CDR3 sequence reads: CAWSGQMNTEAFF. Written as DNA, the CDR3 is TGTGCCTGGAGTGGACAGATGAACACTGAAGCTTTCTTT. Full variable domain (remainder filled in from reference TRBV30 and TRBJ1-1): SQTIHQWPATLVQPVGSPLSLECTVEGTSNPNLYWYRQAAGRGLQLLFYSVGIGQISSEVPQNLSASRPQDRQFILSSKKLLLSDSGFYLCAWSGQMNTEAFFGQGTRLTVV.

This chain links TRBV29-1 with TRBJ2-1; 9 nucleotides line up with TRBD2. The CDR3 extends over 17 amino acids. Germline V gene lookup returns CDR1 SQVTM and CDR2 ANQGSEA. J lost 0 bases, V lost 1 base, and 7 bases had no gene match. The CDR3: CSVEGRLADSSYNEQFF. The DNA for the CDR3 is TGCAGCGTTGAAGGGAGACTAGCGGATAGCTCCTACAATGAGCAGTTCTTC.

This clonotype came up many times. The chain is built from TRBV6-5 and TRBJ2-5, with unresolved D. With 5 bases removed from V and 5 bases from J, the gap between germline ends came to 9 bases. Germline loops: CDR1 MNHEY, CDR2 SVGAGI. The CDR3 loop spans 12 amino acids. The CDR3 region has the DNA TGTGCCAGCAGTCAATTCGGGGAGACCCAGTACTTC. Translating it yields CASSQFGETQYF.

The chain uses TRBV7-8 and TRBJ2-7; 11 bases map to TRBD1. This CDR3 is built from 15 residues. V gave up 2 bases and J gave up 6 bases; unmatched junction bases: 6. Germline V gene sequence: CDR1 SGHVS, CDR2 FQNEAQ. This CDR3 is CASSLSGTGGTEQYF. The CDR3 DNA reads TGTGCCAGCAGCTTATCCGGGACAGGGGGAACCGAGCAGTACTTC. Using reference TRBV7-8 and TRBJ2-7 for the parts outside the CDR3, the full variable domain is GAGVSQSPRYKVAKRGQDVALRCDPISGHVSLFWYQQALGQGPEFLTYFQNEAQLDKSGLPSDRFFAERPEGSVSTLKIQRTQQEDSAVYLCASSLSGTGGTEQYFGPGTRLTVT.

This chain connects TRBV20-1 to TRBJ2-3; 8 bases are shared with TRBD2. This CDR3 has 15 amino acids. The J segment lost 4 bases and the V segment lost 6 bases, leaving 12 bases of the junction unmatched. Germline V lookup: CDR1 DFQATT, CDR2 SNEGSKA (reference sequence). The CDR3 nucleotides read TGCAGTGCCCACCCTGGGAGCGGGAGAGCAGATACGCAGTATTTT. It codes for CSAHPGSGRADTQYF.

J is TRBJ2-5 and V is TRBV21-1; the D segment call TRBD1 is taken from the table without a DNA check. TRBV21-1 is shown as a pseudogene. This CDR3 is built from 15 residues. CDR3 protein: CASSTRDSDWETQYF. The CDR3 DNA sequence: TGTGCCAGCAGCACCCGGGACAGTGACTGGGAGACCCAGTACTTC.

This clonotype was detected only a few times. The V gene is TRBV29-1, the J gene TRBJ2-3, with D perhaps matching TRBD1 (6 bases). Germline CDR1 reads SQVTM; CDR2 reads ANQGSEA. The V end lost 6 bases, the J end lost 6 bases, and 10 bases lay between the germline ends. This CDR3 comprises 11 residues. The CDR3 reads CSVVRGDTQYF. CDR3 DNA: TGCAGCGTAGTTAGGGGGGATACGCAGTATTTT.

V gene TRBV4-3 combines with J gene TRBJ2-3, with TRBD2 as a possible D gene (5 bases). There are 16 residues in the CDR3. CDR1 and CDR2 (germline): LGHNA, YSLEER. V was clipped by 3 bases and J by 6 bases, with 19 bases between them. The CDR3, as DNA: TGCGCCAGCAGCCAGGTAACAGCGGAACCCGCGGATACGCAGTATTTT. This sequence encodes CASSQVTAEPADTQYF.